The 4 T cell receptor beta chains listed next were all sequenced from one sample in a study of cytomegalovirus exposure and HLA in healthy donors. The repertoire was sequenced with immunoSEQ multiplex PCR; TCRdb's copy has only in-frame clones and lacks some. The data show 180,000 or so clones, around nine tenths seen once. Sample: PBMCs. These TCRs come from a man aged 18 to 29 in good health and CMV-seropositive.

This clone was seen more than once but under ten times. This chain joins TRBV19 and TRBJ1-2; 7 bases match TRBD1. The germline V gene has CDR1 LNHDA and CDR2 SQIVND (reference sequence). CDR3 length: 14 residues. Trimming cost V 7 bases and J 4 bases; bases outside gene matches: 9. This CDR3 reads CASNPLGQLYGYTF. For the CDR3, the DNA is TGTGCCAGTAACCCCCTGGGACAGCTCTATGGCTACACCTTC.

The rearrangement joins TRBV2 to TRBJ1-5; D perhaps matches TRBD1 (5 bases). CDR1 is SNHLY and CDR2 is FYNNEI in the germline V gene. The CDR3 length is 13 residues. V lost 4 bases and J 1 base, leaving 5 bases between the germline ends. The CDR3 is CASSGQSNQPQHF. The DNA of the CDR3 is TGTGCCAGCAGTGGACAGAGCAATCAGCCCCAGCATTTT.

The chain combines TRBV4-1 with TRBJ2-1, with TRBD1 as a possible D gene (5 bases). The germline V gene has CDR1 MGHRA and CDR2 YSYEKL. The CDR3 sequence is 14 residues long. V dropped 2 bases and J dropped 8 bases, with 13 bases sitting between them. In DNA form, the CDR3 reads TGCGCCAGCAGCCAAAATCTGCAGGGCGATGAGCAGTTCTTC. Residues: CASSQNLQGDEQFF.

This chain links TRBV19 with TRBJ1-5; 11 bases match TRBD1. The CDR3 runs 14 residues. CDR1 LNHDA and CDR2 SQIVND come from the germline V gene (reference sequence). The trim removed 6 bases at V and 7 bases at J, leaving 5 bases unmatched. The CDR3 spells CASSGTGGRQPQHF. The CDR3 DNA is TGTGCCAGTAGCGGGACAGGGGGTAGACAGCCCCAGCATTTT. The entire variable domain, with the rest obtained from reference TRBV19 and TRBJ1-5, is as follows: DGGITQSPKYLFRKEGQNVTLSCEQNLNHDAMYWYRQDPGQGLRLIYYSQIVNDFQKGDIAEGYSVSREKKESFPLTVTSAQKNPTAFYLCASSGTGGRQPQHFGDGTRLSIL.